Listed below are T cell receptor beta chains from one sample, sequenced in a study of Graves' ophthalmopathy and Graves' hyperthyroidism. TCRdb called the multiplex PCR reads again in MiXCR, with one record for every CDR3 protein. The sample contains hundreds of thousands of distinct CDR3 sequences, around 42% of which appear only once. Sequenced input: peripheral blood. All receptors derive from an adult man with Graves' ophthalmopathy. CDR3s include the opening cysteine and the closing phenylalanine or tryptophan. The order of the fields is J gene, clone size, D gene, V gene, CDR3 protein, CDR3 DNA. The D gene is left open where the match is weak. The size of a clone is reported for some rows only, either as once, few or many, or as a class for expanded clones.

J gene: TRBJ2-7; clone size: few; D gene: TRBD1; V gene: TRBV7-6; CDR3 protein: CASSLNPGTGDEQYF; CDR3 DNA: TGTGCCAGCAGCTTAAATCCTGGGACAGGGGACGAGCAGTACTTC
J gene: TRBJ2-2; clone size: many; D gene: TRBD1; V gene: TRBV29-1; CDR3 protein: CSVERQGPRRELFF; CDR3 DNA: TGCAGCGTTGAACGACAGGGTCCTCGAAGGGAGCTGTTTTTT
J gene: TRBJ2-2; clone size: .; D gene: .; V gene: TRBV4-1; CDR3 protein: CASRSSGTGELFF; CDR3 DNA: TGCGCCAGCAGGTCCTCGGGCACCGGGGAGCTGTTTTTT
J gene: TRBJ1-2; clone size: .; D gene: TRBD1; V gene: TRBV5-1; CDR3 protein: CASVLGDRGPNNYGYTF; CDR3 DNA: TGCGCCAGCGTTCTAGGGGACAGGGGTCCTAATAACTATGGCTACACCTTC
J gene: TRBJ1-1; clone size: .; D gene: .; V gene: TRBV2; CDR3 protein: CASSESGRGRSEAFF; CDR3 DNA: TGTGCCAGCAGTGAATCGGGCAGGGGAAGGTCTGAAGCTTTCTTT
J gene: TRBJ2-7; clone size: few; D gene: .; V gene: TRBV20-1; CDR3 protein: CSARQESYEQYF; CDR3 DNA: TGCAGTGCTCGACAGGAATCCTACGAGCAGTACTTC
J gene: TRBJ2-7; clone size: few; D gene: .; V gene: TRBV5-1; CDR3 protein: CASSLPERGEQYF; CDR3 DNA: TGCGCCAGCAGCTTGCCGGAGAGGGGCGAGCAGTACTTC
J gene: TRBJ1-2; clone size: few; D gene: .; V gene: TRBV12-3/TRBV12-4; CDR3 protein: CATSGGARHGYTF; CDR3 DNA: TGTGCCACGTCCGGTGGGGCTCGGCATGGCTACACCTTC
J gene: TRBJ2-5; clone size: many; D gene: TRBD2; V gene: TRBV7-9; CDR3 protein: CATGRQETQYF; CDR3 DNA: TGTGCCACCGGGAGGCAAGAGACCCAGTACTTC
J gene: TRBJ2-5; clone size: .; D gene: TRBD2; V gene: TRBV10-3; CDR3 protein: CASFLAGGLEETRYF; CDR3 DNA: TGTGCCAGCTTTTTAGCGGGGGGCCTTGAAGAGACCCGGTACTTC
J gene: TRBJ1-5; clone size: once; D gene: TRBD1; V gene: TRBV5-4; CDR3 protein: CASSRTGSVDQPQHF; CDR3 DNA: TGTGCCAGCTCACGGACAGGGAGTGTCGATCAGCCCCAGCATTTT
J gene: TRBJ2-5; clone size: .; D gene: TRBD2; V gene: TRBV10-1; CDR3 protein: CASSESPGRETQYF; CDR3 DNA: TGCGCCAGCAGTGAGTCCCCAGGGCGGGAGACCCAGTACTTT
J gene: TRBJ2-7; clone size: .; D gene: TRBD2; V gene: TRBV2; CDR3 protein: CASRPLAGGGYEQYF; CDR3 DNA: TGTGCCAGCAGACCACTAGCGGGGGGTGGATACGAGCAGTACTTC
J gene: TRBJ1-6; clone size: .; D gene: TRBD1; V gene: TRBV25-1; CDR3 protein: CASSAPGQGSYNSPLHF; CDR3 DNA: TGTGCCAGCAGCGCCCCTGGACAGGGATCCTATAATTCACCCCTCCACTTT
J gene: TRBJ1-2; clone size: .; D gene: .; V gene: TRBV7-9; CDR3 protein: CASSFVSGSHYGYTF; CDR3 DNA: TGTGCCAGCAGCTTCGTGTCTGGGTCCCACTATGGCTACACCTTC
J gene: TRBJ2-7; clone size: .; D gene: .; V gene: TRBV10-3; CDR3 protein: CASSSREILYEQYF; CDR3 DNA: TGTGCCAGCAGTTCCCGGGAGATATTGTACGAGCAGTACTTC
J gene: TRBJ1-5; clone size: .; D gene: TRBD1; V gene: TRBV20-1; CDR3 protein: CSARRTGGASNQPQHF; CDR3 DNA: TGCAGTGCTAGACGGACAGGGGGAGCTAGCAATCAGCCCCAGCATTTT
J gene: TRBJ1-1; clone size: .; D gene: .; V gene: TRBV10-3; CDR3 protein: CAIRLSVGNTEAFF; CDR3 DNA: TGTGCCATCAGGCTGAGTGTCGGGAACACTGAAGCTTTCTTT
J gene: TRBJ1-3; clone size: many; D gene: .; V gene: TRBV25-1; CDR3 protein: CASSHGNTIYF; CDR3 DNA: TGTGCCAGCAGTCATGGAAACACCATATATTTT
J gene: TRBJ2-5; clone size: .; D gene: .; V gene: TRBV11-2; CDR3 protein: CASTEGVPGGTQYF; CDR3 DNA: TGTGCCAGCACCGAGGGGGTGCCCGGGGGGACCCAGTACTTC
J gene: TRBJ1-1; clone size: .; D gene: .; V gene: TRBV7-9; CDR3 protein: CASSLDFGNPEAFF; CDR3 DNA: TGTGCCAGCAGCTTAGACTTTGGCAACCCTGAAGCTTTCTTT
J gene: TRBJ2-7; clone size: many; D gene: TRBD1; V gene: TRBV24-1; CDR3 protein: CATSATTGVEQYF; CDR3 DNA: TGTGCCACCAGTGCTACGACAGGGGTCGAGCAGTACTTC
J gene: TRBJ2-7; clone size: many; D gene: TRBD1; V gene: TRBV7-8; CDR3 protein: CASTLSLGTGAYEQYF; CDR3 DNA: TGTGCCAGCACCTTGTCACTGGGGACAGGGGCCTACGAGCAGTACTTC
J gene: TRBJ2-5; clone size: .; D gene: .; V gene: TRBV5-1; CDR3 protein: CASSPSTVETQYF; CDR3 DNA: TGCGCCAGCAGCCCCTCGACAGTAGAGACCCAGTACTTC
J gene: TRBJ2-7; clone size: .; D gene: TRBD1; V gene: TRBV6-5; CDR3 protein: CASSSGTGITYEQYF; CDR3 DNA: TGTGCCAGCAGTTCCGGGACAGGGATAACCTACGAGCAGTACTTC
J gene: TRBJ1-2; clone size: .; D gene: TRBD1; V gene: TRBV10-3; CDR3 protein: CAISLTGAWGYGYTF; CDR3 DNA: TGTGCCATCAGTCTCACAGGGGCGTGGGGCTATGGCTACACCTTC
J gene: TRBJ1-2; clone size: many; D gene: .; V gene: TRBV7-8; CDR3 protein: CASSLNRVSYGYTF; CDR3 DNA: TGTGCCAGCAGCTTAAACAGGGTTAGCTATGGCTACACCTTC
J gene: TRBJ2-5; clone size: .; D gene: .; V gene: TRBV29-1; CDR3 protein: CSGQPGHGLQETQYF; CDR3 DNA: TGCAGCGGCCAACCGGGCCATGGGCTCCAAGAGACCCAGTACTTC
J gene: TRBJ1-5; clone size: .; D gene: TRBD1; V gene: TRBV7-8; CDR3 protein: CASSGQGVSNQPQHF; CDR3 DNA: TGTGCCAGCAGCGGACAGGGGGTTAGCAATCAGCCCCAGCATTTT
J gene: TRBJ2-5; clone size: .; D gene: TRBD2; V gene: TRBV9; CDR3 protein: CASSVEIAGGPQETQYF; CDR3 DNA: TGTGCCAGCAGCGTGGAAATAGCGGGGGGGCCCCAAGAGACCCAGTACTTC
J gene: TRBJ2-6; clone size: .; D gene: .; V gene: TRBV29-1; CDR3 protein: CSVNRADSGANVLTF; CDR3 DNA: TGCAGCGTCAACCGGGCCGACTCTGGGGCCAACGTCCTGACTTTC
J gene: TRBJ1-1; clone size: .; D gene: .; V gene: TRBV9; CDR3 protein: CASSVAPGIYTEAFF; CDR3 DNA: TGTGCCAGCAGCGTAGCTCCTGGCATTTACACTGAAGCTTTCTTT
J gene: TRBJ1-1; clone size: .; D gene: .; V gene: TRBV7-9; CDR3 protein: CASSLAANTEASF; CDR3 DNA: TGTGCCAGCAGCTTGGCAGCGAACACTGAAGCTTCCTTT
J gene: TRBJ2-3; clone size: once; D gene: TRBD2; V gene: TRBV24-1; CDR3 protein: CATSDFKRGASTDTQYF; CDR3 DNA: TGTGCCACCAGTGATTTCAAGCGGGGCGCTAGCACAGATACGCAGTATTTT
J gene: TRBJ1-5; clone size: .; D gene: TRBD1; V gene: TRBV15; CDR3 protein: CATSRAARGNRHF; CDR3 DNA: TGTGCCACCAGCAGAGCTGCCAGGGGGAATCGGCATTTT
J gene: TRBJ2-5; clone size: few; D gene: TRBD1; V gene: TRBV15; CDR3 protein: CATSTRTGMQTQYF; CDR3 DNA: TGTGCCACCAGCACCCGGACAGGGATGCAGACCCAGTACTTC
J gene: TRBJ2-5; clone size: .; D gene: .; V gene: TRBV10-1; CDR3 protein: CASSYASQYF; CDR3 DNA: TGTGCCAGCAGTTACGCCTCCCAGTACTTC
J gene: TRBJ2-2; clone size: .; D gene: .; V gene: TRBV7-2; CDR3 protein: CASSLIELALANTGELFF; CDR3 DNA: TGTGCCAGCAGCTTGATCGAGCTAGCGCTCGCGAACACCGGGGAGCTGTTTTTT
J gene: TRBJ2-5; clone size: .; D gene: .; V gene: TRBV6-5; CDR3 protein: CASSAVLQETQYF; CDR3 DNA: TGTGCCAGCAGCGCCGTGCTACAAGAGACCCAGTACTTC
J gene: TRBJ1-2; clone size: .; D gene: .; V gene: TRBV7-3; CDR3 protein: CASSLRGRGDGYTF; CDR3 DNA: TGTGCCAGCAGCTTACGCGGGAGGGGTGATGGCTACACCTTC
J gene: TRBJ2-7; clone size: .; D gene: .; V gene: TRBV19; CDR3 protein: CASSTVGQGNEQYF; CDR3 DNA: TGTGCCAGTAGTACTGTCGGGCAGGGCAACGAGCAGTACTTC
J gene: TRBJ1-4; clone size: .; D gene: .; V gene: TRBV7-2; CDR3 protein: CASSLARGLGTNEKLFF; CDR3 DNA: TGTGCCAGCAGCTTAGCGCGGGGTTTGGGGACTAATGAAAAACTGTTTTTT
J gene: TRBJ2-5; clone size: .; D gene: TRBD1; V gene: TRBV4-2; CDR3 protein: CASSQGDRGQPQYF; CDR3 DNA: TGTGCCAGCAGCCAAGGGGACAGGGGTCAGCCCCAGTACTTC
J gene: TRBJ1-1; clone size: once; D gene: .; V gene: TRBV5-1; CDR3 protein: CASSLVGIATNTEAFF; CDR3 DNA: TGCGCCAGCAGCTTGGTCGGGATAGCCACGAACACTGAAGCTTTCTTT
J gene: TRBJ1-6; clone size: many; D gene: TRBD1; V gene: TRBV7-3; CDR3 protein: CASSSRQGGSPLHF; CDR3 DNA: TGTGCCAGCAGCTCTCGACAGGGTGGTTCACCCCTCCACTTT
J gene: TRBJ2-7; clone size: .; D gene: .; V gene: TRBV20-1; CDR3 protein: CSAFTGLSYEQYF; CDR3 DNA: TGCAGTGCTTTTACAGGGCTCTCCTACGAGCAGTACTTC
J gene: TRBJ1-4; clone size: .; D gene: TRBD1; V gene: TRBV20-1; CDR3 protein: CSMTGATNEKLFF; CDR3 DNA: TGCAGTATGACAGGGGCAACTAATGAAAAACTGTTTTTT
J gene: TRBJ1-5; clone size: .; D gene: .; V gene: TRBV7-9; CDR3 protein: CASSLADGQPQHF; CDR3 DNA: TGTGCCAGCAGCTTAGCGGACGGTCAGCCCCAGCATTTT
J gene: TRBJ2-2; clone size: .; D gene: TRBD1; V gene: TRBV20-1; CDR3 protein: CSAHRDRGVGELFF; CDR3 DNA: TGCAGTGCTCACCGGGACAGGGGAGTCGGGGAGCTGTTTTTT
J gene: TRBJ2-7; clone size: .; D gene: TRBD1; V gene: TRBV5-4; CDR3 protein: CASSSDRESYEQYF; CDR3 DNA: TGTGCCAGCAGCTCCGACAGGGAGTCCTACGAGCAGTACTTC
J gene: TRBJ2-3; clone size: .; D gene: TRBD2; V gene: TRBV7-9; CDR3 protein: CASSKRTSGYPSTDTQYF; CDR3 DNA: TGTGCCAGCAGCAAACGGACTAGCGGATACCCTAGCACAGATACGCAGTATTTT
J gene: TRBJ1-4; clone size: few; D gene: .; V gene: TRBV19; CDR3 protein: CATPLDSATNEKLFF; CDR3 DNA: TGTGCCACCCCGCTCGACAGTGCAACTAATGAAAAACTGTTTTTT
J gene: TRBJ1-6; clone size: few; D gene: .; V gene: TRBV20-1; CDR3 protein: CSAPDRLFPNSPLHF; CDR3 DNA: TGCAGTGCTCCGGACCGACTGTTTCCGAATTCACCCCTCCACTTT
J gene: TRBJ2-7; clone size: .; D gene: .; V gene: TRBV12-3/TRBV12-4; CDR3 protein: CASSSHNRDYEQYF; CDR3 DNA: TGTGCCAGCAGTTCGCATAACAGGGACTACGAGCAGTACTTC
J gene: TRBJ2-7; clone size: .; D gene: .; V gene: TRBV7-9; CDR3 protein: CATTYGGEQYF; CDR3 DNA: TGTGCCACCACTTACGGGGGCGAGCAGTACTTC
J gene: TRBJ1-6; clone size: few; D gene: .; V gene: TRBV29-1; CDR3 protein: CSVETSYNSPLHF; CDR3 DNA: TGCAGCGTTGAGACCTCCTATAATTCACCCCTCCACTTT
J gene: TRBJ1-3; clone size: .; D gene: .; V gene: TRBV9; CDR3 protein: CASSHTDVGNTIYF; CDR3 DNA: TGTGCCAGCAGCCATACTGACGTTGGAAACACCATATATTTT
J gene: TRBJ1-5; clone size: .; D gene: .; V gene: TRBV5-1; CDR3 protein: CASSPGSLNQPQHF; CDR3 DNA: TGCGCCAGCAGCCCCGGGTCCCTTAATCAGCCCCAGCATTTT
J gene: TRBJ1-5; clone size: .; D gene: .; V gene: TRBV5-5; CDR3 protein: CASSFGGGDNQPQHF; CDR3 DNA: TGTGCCAGCAGCTTCGGAGGGGGGGACAATCAGCCCCAGCATTTT